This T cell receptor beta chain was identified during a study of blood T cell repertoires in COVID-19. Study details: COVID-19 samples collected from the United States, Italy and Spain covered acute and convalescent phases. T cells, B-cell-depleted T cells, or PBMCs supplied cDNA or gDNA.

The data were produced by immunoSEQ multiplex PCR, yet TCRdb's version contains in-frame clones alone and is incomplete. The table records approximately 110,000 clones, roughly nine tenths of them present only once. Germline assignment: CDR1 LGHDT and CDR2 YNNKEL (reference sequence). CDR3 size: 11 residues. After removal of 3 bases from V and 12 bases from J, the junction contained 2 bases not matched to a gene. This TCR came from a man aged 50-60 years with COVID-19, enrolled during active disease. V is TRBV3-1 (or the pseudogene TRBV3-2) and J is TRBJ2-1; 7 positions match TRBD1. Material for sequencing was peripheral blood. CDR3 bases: TGTGCCAGCAGCCAGACAGGGCTGCAGTTCTTC. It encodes CASSQTGLQFF.